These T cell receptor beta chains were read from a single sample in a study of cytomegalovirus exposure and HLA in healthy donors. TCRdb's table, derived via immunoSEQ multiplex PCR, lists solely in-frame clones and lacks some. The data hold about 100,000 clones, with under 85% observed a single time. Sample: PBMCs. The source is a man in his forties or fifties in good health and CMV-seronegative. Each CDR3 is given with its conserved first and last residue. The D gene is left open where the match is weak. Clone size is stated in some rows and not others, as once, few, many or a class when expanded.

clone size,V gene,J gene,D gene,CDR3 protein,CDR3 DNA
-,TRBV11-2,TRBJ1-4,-,CASSRTREAEKLFF,TGTGCCAGCAGCCGAACCAGGGAGGCTGAAAAACTGTTTTTT
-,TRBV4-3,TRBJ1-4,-,CASSQDLTANEKLFF,TGCGCCAGCAGCCAAGATCTAACAGCTAATGAAAAACTGTTTTTT
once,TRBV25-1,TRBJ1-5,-,CASSDWTAYSNQPQHF,TGTGCCAGCAGTGACTGGACTGCATATAGCAATCAGCCCCAGCATTTT
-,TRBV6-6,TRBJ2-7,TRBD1,CASSATGTGGEQYF,TGTGCCAGCAGTGCGACCGGGACAGGGGGCGAGCAGTACTTC
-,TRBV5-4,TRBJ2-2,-,CASSLSAGANTGELFF,TGTGCCAGCAGCTTATCGGCAGGGGCGAACACCGGGGAGCTGTTTTTT
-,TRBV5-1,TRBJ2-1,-,CASSLETGYGYEQFF,TGCGCCAGCAGCTTGGAGACGGGGTATGGCTATGAGCAGTTCTTC
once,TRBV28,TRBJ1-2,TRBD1,CASSLPGQGHYGYTF,TGTGCCAGCAGTTTACCGGGACAGGGACACTATGGCTACACCTTC
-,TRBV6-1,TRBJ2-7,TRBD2,CASSGGGLAFSYEQYF,TGTGCCAGCAGTGGGGGGGGACTAGCTTTCTCCTACGAGCAGTACTTC
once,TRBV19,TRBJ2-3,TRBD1,CASNGQGYMTDTQYF,TGTGCCAGTAACGGACAGGGGTATATGACAGATACGCAGTATTTT
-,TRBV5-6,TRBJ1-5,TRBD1,CASSPGQGNNQPQHF,TGTGCCAGCAGCCCTGGACAGGGAAACAATCAGCCCCAGCATTTT
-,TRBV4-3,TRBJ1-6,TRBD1,CASSQAPGQGYNSPLHF,TGCGCCAGCAGCCAAGCTCCGGGACAGGGGTATAATTCACCCCTCCACTTT
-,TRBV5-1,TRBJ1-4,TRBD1,CASSFGQGNEKLFF,TGCGCCAGCAGCTTCGGACAGGGCAATGAAAAACTGTTTTTT
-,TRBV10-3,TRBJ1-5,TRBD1,CAISELKGQPNQPQHF,TGTGCCATCAGTGAGTTAAAGGGACAGCCTAATCAGCCCCAGCATTTT
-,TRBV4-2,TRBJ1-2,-,CASSQDAANYGYTF,TGTGCCAGCAGCCAAGATGCGGCTAACTATGGCTACACCTTC
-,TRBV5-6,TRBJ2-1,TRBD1,CASSLPGTGGNNEQFF,TGTGCCAGCAGCCTGCCTGGGACAGGGGGAAACAATGAGCAGTTCTTC